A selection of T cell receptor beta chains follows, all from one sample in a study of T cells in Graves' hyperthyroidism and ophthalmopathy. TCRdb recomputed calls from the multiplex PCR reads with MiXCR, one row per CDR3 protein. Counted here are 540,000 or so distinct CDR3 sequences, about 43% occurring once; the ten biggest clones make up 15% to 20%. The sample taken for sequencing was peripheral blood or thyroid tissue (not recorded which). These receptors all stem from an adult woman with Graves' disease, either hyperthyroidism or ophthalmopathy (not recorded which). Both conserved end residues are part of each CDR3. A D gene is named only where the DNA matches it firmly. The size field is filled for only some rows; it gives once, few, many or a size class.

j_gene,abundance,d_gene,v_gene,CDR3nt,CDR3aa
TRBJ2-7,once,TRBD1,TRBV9,TGTGCCAGAAGCGTGGGACAGGATACCGGGTTAGAGCAGAACTTC,CARSVGQDTGLEQNF
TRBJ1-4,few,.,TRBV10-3,TGTGCCATCAGTGAAAGCCAGAATAATGAAAAACTGTTTTTT,CAISESQNNEKLFF
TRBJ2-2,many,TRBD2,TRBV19,TGTGCCAGTAGCATCGTGGCGGGAGGGGCCGGGGAGCTGTTTTTT,CASSIVAGGAGELFF
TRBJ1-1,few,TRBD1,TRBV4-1,TGCGCCAGCAGCCAAGAAGGGGGCCGTCAGTTCACTGAAGCTTTCTTT,CASSQEGGRQFTEAFF
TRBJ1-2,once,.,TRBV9,TGTGCCAGCAGCGTATCCGACTATGGCTACACCTTC,CASSVSDYGYTF
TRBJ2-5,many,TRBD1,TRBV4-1,TGCGCCAGCAGCCGAAACAGGGGGGAGACCCAGTACTTC,CASSRNRGETQYF
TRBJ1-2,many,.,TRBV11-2,TGTGCCAGCAGCTTGACACAGGCGCGCTATGGCTACACCTTC,CASSLTQARYGYTF
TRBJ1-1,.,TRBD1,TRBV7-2,TGTGCCAGCAGCTTAAGACAGGGGTTGCAGGCTTTCTTT,CASSLRQGLQAFF
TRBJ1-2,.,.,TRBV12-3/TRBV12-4,TGTGCCAGCAGTACAGGTTTCCTTAACTATGGCTACACCTTC,CASSTGFLNYGYTF
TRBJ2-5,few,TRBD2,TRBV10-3,TGTGCCATCAGGCGGGAGGGGACCCAGTACTTC,CAIRREGTQYF
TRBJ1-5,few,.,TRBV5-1,TGCACCAGCAGCCCCGACGGCAATCAGCCCCAGCATTTT,CTSSPDGNQPQHF
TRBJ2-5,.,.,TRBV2,TGTGCCAGCAGGGGGGTGGGGGAAGCCCAGTACTTC,CASRGVGEAQYF
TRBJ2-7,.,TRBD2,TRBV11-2,TGTGCCAGCAGGATGGTAGCGGGTGCGACCTACGAGCAGTACTTC,CASRMVAGATYEQYF
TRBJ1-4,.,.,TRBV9,TGTGCCAGCAGCGCAAGGACGAACACTGAAAAACTGTTTTTT,CASSARTNTEKLFF
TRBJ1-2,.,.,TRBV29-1,TGCAGCGTTGAAGAAGGGAGGAATGGCTACACCTTC,CSVEEGRNGYTF
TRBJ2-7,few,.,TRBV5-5,TGTGCCAGCAGCTCCCCGGGGACTCCCGGGGTCTACGAGCAGTACTTC,CASSSPGTPGVYEQYF
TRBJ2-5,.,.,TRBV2,TGTGCCAGCGTAAAAGGATCCCAAGAGACCCAGTACTTC,CASVKGSQETQYF
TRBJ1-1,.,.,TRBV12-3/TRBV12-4,TGTGCCAGCGGTGTCAGGGTCACTGAAGCTTTCTTT,CASGVRVTEAFF
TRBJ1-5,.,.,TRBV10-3,TGTGCCATCAGTGTATCGGAGGGGGGCAATCAGCCCCAGCATTTT,CAISVSEGGNQPQHF
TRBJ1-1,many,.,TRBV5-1,TGCGCCAGCAGCCCAACTGGGCAGACCCCTTTCCTGAGGACTGAAGCTTTCTTT,CASSPTGQTPFLRTEAFF
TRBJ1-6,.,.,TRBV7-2,TGTGCCAGCAGCTTACCCCGGGAAGGTTCACCCCTCCACTTT,CASSLPREGSPLHF
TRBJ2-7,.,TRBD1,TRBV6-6,TGTGCCAGCAGTTACCTCCGGACAGGGGGAAACGAGCAGTACTTC,CASSYLRTGGNEQYF
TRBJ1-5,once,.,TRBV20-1,TGCAGTGGGGTTAAAGGGGGGTTCCGCAATCAGCCCCAGCATTTT,CSGVKGGFRNQPQHF
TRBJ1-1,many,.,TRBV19,TGTGCCAGTAGCTTCGGGACTACCGAAGCTTTCTTT,CASSFGTTEAFF
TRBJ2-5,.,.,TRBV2,TGTGCCAGCGGCTTAGATGGGGAGACCCTGTACTTC,CASGLDGETLYF
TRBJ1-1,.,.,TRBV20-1,TGCAGTGCTAGAACACAGACCATAGAAGCTTTCTTT,CSARTQTIEAFF
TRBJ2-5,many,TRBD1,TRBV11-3,TGTGCCAGCAGCTTAGGGGGGACAGAGCAAGAGACCCAGTACTTC,CASSLGGTEQETQYF